This TCR beta chain is drawn from a study of cytomegalovirus exposure and HLA in healthy donors. Whole-study context: The roughly 120 validation repertoires matched the 650 to 850 first-cohort repertoires in platform, a later analysis reported.

The protocol was immunoSEQ multiplex PCR, while the TCRdb copy is restricted to in-frame clones and leaves out a portion. This table has 250,000 to 300,000 clones, 86% appearing once. The germline gives CDR1 SGHNT, CDR2 YENEEA. The ends were cut back, 1 base at V and 1 base at J, with 8 bases in the middle. CDR3 length equals 14 residues. The gene calls are TRBV11-3 and TRBJ2-7; D is unresolved. Sequenced sample: PBMCs. The receptor was isolated from a woman aged 18-29 years in good health and CMV-seronegative. CDR3 in amino acids: CASSLVVGSYEQYF. For the CDR3, the DNA is TGTGCCAGCAGCTTAGTTGTCGGTTCCTACGAGCAGTACTTC.